Each of the 3 T cell receptor beta chains below was sequenced from the same sample in a study of T cell responses to AZD1222 COVID-19 vaccine. The assay was immunoSEQ multiplex PCR, and TCRdb's table has in-frame clones only and misses some. The sample records 50,000 to 70,000 clones, 85% to 90% being singletons. Sequenced here: peripheral blood, sampled on day 0 of MenACWY control vaccination. The receptor set was obtained from an adult in good health.

The V gene is TRBV20-1, the J gene TRBJ2-3; TRBD2 is a possible D gene (7 bases). CDR1 is DFQATT and CDR2 is SNEGSKA in the germline V gene (reference sequence). The CDR3 sequence is 15 residues long. V dropped 3 bases and J dropped 1 base, with 14 bases sitting between them. The CDR3 DNA follows: TGCAGTGCTAGTCTTAGGGGGGGACGCACAGATACGCAGTATTTT. Translated, it gives CSASLRGGRTDTQYF.

This rearrangement joins TRBV20-1 to TRBJ1-1; no reliable D call. The CDR3 is made up of 10 amino acids. The germline gives CDR1 DFQATT, CDR2 SNEGSKA (reference sequence). In DNA, the CDR3 is TGCACCCTGGGATTCACTGAAGCTTTCTTT. Translation gives CTLGFTEAFF.

The chain carries TRBV6-5 and TRBJ1-2; 8 bases are shared with TRBD1. This CDR3 contains 15 residues. Germline trimming cut 6 bases from V and 5 bases from J; bases unmatched to any gene: 11. Germline CDR1 MNHEY, CDR2 SVGAGI. The CDR3 sequence is CASRTGQGVEYGYTF. The CDR3 bases are TGTGCCAGCAGAACTGGACAGGGAGTGGAATATGGCTACACCTTC.